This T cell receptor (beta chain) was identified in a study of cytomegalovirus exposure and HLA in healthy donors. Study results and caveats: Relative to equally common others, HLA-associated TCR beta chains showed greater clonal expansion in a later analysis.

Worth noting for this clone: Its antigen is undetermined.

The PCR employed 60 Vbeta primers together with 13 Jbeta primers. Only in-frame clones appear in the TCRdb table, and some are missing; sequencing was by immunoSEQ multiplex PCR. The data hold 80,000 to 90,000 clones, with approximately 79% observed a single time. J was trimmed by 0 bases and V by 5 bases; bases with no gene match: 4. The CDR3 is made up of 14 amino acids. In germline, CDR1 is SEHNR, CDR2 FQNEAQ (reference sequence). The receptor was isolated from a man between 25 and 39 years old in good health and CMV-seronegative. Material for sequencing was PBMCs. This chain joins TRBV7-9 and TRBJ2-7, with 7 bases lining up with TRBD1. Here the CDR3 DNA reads TGTGCCAGCAGCCAGGACAGGAGCTCCTACGAGCAGTACTTC. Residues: CASSQDRSSYEQYF.